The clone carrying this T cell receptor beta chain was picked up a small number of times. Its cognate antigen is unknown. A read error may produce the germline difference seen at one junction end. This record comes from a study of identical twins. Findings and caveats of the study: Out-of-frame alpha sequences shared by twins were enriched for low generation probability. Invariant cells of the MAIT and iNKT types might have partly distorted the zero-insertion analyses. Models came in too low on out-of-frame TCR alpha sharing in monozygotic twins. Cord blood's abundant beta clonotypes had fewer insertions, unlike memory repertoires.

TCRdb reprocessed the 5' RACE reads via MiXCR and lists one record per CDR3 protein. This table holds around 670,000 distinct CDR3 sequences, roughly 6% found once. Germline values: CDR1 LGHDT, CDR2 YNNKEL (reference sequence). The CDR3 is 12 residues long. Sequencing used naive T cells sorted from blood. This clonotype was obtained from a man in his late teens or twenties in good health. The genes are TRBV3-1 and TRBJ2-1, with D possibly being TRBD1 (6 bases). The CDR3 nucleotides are TGTGCCAGCAGCCAAGAAGGTCCAGGGGCGGTCTTC. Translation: CASSQEGPGAVF.